The 24 T cell receptor beta chains below come from one sample, sequenced in a study of T-cell memory formation after mild COVID-19. TCRdb used MiXCR to reprocess the 5' RACE reads, holding one entry per CDR3 protein. The repertoire holds around 500,000 distinct CDR3 sequences, with 15% to 20% as singletons. Specimen: PBMCs or a T cell subset sorted from them (not recorded which). These receptors originate from an adult woman who had mild COVID-19 (a few samples of this study predate the infection). Cell type and time point are not known.

This clonotype was seen a handful of times. The V call is TRBV12-3 or TRBV12-4, the J call TRBJ2-6; D unclear. With 4 bases removed from V and 0 bases from J, the gap between germline ends came to 7 bases. The CDR3 consists of 15 residues. The CDR3 reads CASSSRTSGANVLTF. The DNA of the CDR3 is TGTGCCAGCAGTTCACGGACCTCTGGGGCCAACGTCCTGACTTTC.

This clonotype has more than one count but fewer than ten. The V gene is TRBV4-1, the J gene TRBJ2-5; 12 bases are shared with TRBD1. With 2 bases clipped from V and 5 bases from J, the junction kept 9 bases outside the gene matches. The germline V gene encodes CDR1 MGHRA and CDR2 YSYEKL. CDR3 length equals 17 residues. The CDR3 DNA reads as TGCGCCAGCAGCCAATCACCGGGACAGGGGGCGCCCGAGACCCAGTACTTC. Amino acid sequence: CASSQSPGQGAPETQYF.

V is TRBV19 and J is TRBJ2-3; D possibly uses TRBD1 or TRBD2 (5 bases each). Trimming took 3 bases from V and 9 from J, leaving 25 bases between them. The CDR3 is made up of 17 amino acids. From germline, CDR1 is LNHDA and CDR2 SQIVND (reference sequence). The CDR3: CASSISVFGQGVRTQYF. As DNA, the CDR3 is TGTGCCAGTAGTATTAGCGTCTTCGGGCAGGGAGTGCGGACGCAGTATTTT.

This clonotype was seen ten or more times. This chain connects TRBV2 to TRBJ2-3; D ambiguous. Between the trimmed V and J ends, which lost 7 bases and 0 bases, there was a span of 5 bases. From germline, CDR1 is SNHLY and CDR2 FYNNEI. The CDR3 sequence is 12 residues long. The CDR3 here is CASIASTDTQYF. In nucleotides, the CDR3 is TGTGCCAGCATCGCCAGCACAGATACGCAGTATTTT.

This clonotype was observed a handful of times. The V gene is TRBV7-2, the J gene TRBJ1-2, with D perhaps matching TRBD1 (6 bases). CDR3 length: 17 amino acids. Trimming took off 3 bases at V and 4 bases at J, with 21 bases between the two ends. CDR1 and CDR2 (germline): SGHTA, FQGNSA. CDR3: CASSFGLGGQRGYGYTF. CDR3 nucleotides: TGTGCCAGCAGCTTCGGCCTTGGAGGACAGCGAGGCTATGGCTACACCTTC.

This clonotype showed up just a few times. V usage is TRBV12-3 or TRBV12-4 and J usage is TRBJ1-1; D unclear. The CDR3 has 13 amino acids. The V gene lost 4 bases and the J gene lost 0 bases, with 6 bases spanning the gap. Here the CDR3 DNA reads TGTGCCAGCAGTTCGGAGGTGAACACTGAAGCTTTCTTT. It encodes CASSSEVNTEAFF.

The V and J genes are TRBV18 and TRBJ2-3; D perhaps matches TRBD1 (6 bases). CDR1 KGHSH and CDR2 LQKENI come from the germline V gene. V was shortened by 4 bases and J by 1 base, with 12 bases between the two germline ends. This CDR3 spans 15 amino acids. The CDR3 DNA reads TGTGCCAGCTCACTTCAGGGGTTCGGCACAGATACGCAGTATTTT. Amino acids: CASSLQGFGTDTQYF.

V usage is TRBV30 and J usage is TRBJ1-2; a possible D gene is TRBD1 (5 bases). Looked up from germline, CDR1 is GTSNPN and CDR2 is SVGIG (reference sequence). This CDR3 is 14 amino acids long. V gave up 0 bases and J gave up 8 bases, with 16 bases separating them. The CDR3 protein is CAWSVGGALDGYTF. CDR3 coding DNA: TGTGCCTGGAGTGTGGGAGGGGCATTGGACGGCTACACCTTC.

The chain combines TRBV2 with TRBJ2-1; 7 bases are a match to TRBD1. The germline CDR1 and CDR2 sequences are SNHLY and FYNNEI. Trimming took 2 bases from V and 5 from J; bases not matched to a gene: 6. This CDR3 is built from 15 residues. The CDR3: CASSELGTVNNEQFF. The CDR3 region has the DNA TGTGCCAGCAGTGAACTTGGGACAGTAAACAATGAGCAGTTCTTC.

The V gene is TRBV7-6, the J gene TRBJ2-7; 7 nucleotides align to TRBD2. The CDR3 length is 15 residues. After removal of 2 bases from V and 3 bases from J, the junction contained 7 bases not matched to a gene. Germline loops: CDR1 SGHVS, CDR2 FNYEAQ. The CDR3 sequence: CASSLIASGNYEQYF. The CDR3 DNA reads TGTGCCAGCAGCTTAATAGCTAGCGGCAACTACGAGCAGTACTTC.

This clonotype was detected only a few times. The rearrangement links TRBV7-6 to TRBJ2-1; TRBD2 matches at 13 bases. V gave up 5 bases and J gave up 10 bases; unmatched junction bases: 8. Germline-derived CDR1 and CDR2 are SGHVS and FNYEAQ. CDR3 length: 15 residues. The CDR3 nucleotides read TGTGCCAGCAGCGAACGACTAGCGGGAGGCGTGGAGCAGTTCTTC. It is translated as CASSERLAGGVEQFF.

This clonotype was detected only a few times. The chain employs TRBV6-1 and TRBJ1-6, with 7 bases fitting TRBD1. CDR1 is MNHNS, CDR2 SASEGT, per germline. The CDR3 length is 14 residues. Germline trimming cut 6 bases from V and 9 bases from J; bases unmatched to any gene: 8. The CDR3 spells CASRPGQPGSPLHF. The CDR3 DNA reads as TGTGCCAGCAGGCCGGGACAGCCCGGTTCACCCCTCCACTTT.

This clonotype was picked up one time. V usage is TRBV6-2 or TRBV6-3 and J usage is TRBJ2-3; TRBD2 matches at 9 bases. V trimming: 7 bases; J trimming: 2 bases; junction bases outside the gene matches: 7. The CDR3 runs to 15 residues. Germline assignment: CDR1 MNHEY and CDR2 SVGEGT. The chain's CDR3 is CASILAGANTDTQYF. DNA of the CDR3: TGTGCCAGCATTTTAGCGGGGGCCAACACAGATACGCAGTATTTT.

J is TRBJ1-1 and V is TRBV3-1, with TRBD1 as a possible D gene (6 bases). V was trimmed by 0 bases and J by 7 bases, leaving 15 bases between them. The CDR3 has 15 residues. The V gene's germline CDR1 is LGHDT and CDR2 YNNKEL (reference sequence). The CDR3 DNA reads as TGTGCCAGCAGCCAAGACTTTGCAGGGGTTGGTGAAGCTTTCTTT. Translated, it gives CASSQDFAGVGEAFF.

The rearrangement joins TRBV6-2 or TRBV6-3 to TRBJ2-1, with no clear D. Germline assignment: CDR1 MNHEY and CDR2 SVGEGT. With 7 bases removed from V and 0 bases from J, the gap between germline ends came to 13 bases. The CDR3 length is 15 residues. CDR3 bases: TGTGCCAGCATCGGCCCTGATAGCTCCTACAATGAGCAGTTCTTC. Its translation is CASIGPDSSYNEQFF.

V and J are TRBV29-1 and TRBJ2-6, with a weak D call TRBD1 (5 bases). This CDR3 spans 16 amino acids. Deletions cut 4 bases from V and 1 base from J, with 14 bases between. The germline gives CDR1 SQVTM, CDR2 ANQGSEA. This CDR3 reads CSVVRGGSSGANVLTF. The CDR3, as DNA: TGCAGCGTTGTTAGGGGTGGTTCGTCTGGGGCCAACGTCCTGACTTTC.

V and J are TRBV15 and TRBJ2-5, with 7 bases fitting TRBD1. V shed 5 bases, J shed 2 bases, and the junction held 5 bases outside the gene matches. The germline gives CDR1 LNHNV, CDR2 YYDKDF (reference sequence). The CDR3 length is 14 residues. CDR3 loop: CATSLRTGQETQYF. DNA for the CDR3: TGTGCCACCAGCTTAAGGACAGGACAAGAGACCCAGTACTTC.

This chain joins TRBV29-1 and TRBJ2-5; 9 nucleotides agree with TRBD2. The trim removed 4 bases at V and 4 bases at J, leaving 7 bases unmatched. The CDR3 spans 14 residues. Germline CDR1 and CDR2: SQVTM and ANQGSEA. DNA of the CDR3: TGCAGCGTTGGGCGGGGGGGCCTAGGAGAGACCCAGTACTTC. Its protein product is CSVGRGGLGETQYF.

CDR3 DNA: TGTGCCAGCACACCCGGGACTCATACCTACGAGCAGTACTTC. The encoded protein is CASTPGTHTYEQYF. The chain recombines TRBV6-1 with TRBJ2-7; D possibly corresponds to TRBD2 (6 bases). The length of the CDR3 is 14 residues. The ends were cut back, 7 bases at V and 2 bases at J, with 15 bases in the middle. CDR1 MNHNS and CDR2 SASEGT come from the germline V gene.

The V and J genes are TRBV6-5 and TRBJ1-6; D gene ambiguous. With 7 bases removed from V and 6 bases from J, the gap between germline ends came to 19 bases. This CDR3 has 16 residues. The germline gives CDR1 MNHEY, CDR2 SVGAGI. The CDR3 bases are TGTGCCAGCACCCACCCCCACAGCCTCGTTAATTCACCCCTCCACTTT. Protein: CASTHPHSLVNSPLHF.

The chain uses TRBV6-1 and TRBJ1-3; D gene uncertain. CDR1 and CDR2 (germline): MNHNS, SASEGT. Trimming cost V 7 bases and J 9 bases, with 16 bases left between them. The CDR3 consists of 13 residues. The CDR3: CASIEPTFVTIYF. DNA of the CDR3: TGTGCCAGCATCGAACCCACCTTTGTCACCATATATTTT.

The table lists this clonotype with a few counts. This chain links TRBV12-3 or TRBV12-4 with TRBJ2-1, with no clear D. The V gene lost 0 bases and the J gene lost 8 bases, with 8 bases spanning the gap. CDR3 length: 13 amino acids. This CDR3 reads CASSLAGIHEQFF. The DNA for the CDR3 is TGTGCCAGCAGTTTAGCGGGCATCCATGAGCAGTTCTTC.

There are many counts of this clonotype. DNA of the CDR3: TGTGCCAGCAGTGAGGAGCGGGGCGTCTATGGCTACACCTTC. This translates into CASSEERGVYGYTF. This sequence joins TRBV6-1 and TRBJ1-2, with D possibly TRBD1 on 5 matching bases. This CDR3 region has 14 residues. Trimming took 3 bases from V and 4 from J, leaving 12 bases between them. Per germline, CDR1 MNHNS and CDR2 SASEGT.

This clonotype was counted a few times. The V gene is TRBV11-3, the J gene TRBJ1-5; possible D gene TRBD1, 5 bases. CDR1 is SGHNT, CDR2 YENEEA, per germline. The CDR3 extends over 15 amino acids. V shed 0 bases and J shed 11 bases, with 17 bases lying between them. This chain's CDR3 is CASSLDLHSRGAQHF. Here the CDR3 DNA reads TGTGCCAGCAGCTTAGATTTGCATTCCCGGGGGGCCCAGCATTTT.